This TCR beta chain was identified during a study of Ad26.COV2.S vaccination and SARS-CoV-2 variants. For the study at large: In the study, Ad26.COV2.S was injected intramuscularly once, or twice 56 days apart. Findings and caveats of the study: Possibly, TCR breadth and depth analyses underestimated total T cell responses. Non-spike TCR breadth was similar in vaccine and placebo recipients.

The CDR3 runs to 14 residues. The V gene end was trimmed by 3 bases and the J gene end by 3 bases; junction bases not matched to a gene: 5. Per the germline V gene, CDR1 is MNHEY and CDR2 is SVGEGT. The treatment: 15 to 20 received Ad26.COV2.S at low or high dose, single or two shots; several received placebo; per-sample allocation not given. Each sample was drawn 63 days after the first injection (of vaccine or placebo). SARS-CoV-2 spike from the Wuhan strain was encoded by the vaccine, an Ad26 vector. This table comes from immunoSEQ multiplex PCR, and its TCRdb copy is limited to in-frame clones, with some not included. The sample lists 350,000 to 500,000 clones; approximately 92% were seen once. As regards this clone: What it binds is not known.

J is TRBJ2-7 and V is TRBV6-2 or TRBV6-3; 7 bases are a match to TRBD1. This sample comprised peripheral blood, obtained in a trial of Ad26.COV2.S vaccine versus placebo. The origin of this receptor is a person between 18 and 60 years old who received the Ad26.COV2.S COVID-19 vaccine or a placebo. The CDR3 nucleotides read TGTGCCAGCAGTTATCCCGGGACAGACTACGAGCAGTACTTC. Translating gives CASSYPGTDYEQYF.